These T cell receptor beta chains were read from a single sample in a study of early T cells in non-severe SARS-CoV-2 infection. TCRdb re-derived calls from the 5' RACE reads in MiXCR, one entry per CDR3 protein. The data contain some 58,000 distinct CDR3 sequences, 11% of them singletons. The sequencing here drew on whole blood, taken at baseline. The source is an adult who was a healthcare worker with PCR-confirmed SARS-CoV-2 infection or an uninfected control (not recorded which). CDR3s include the opening cysteine and the closing phenylalanine or tryptophan. Fields, in order: V gene, clone size, J gene, D gene, CDR3 protein, CDR3 DNA. D genes are given only for firm matches. The size field is filled for only some rows; it gives once, few, many or a size class.

TRBV30,-,TRBJ1-6,-,CAWHPAGQYNSPLHF,TGTGCCTGGCACCCGGCTGGACAGTATAATTCACCCCTCCACTTT
TRBV20-1,many,TRBJ1-1,-,CSARDITVVGMNTEAFF,TGCAGTGCTCGGGATATTACAGTCGTCGGTATGAACACTGAAGCTTTCTTT
TRBV18,-,TRBJ1-2,-,CASSPQLGGYTF,TGTGCCAGCTCACCACAGCTGGGCGGCTACACCTTC
TRBV20-1,few,TRBJ1-6,TRBD1,CSARGQRINSPLHF,TGCAGTGCTAGGGGACAGCGGATCAATTCACCCCTCCACTTT
TRBV20-1,few,TRBJ2-7,TRBD1,CSAQTGVVGYEQYF,TGCAGTGCTCAGACAGGGGTGGTAGGGTACGAGCAGTACTTC
TRBV21-1,few,TRBJ2-7,-,CASRRTVSYEQYF,TGTGCCAGCAGACGGACAGTCTCCTACGAGCAGTACTTC
TRBV12-3/TRBV12-4,-,TRBJ2-5,TRBD2,CASSFAHGGARETQYF,TGTGCCAGCAGTTTCGCTCACGGGGGGGCTCGGGAGACCCAGTACTTC
TRBV11-2,few,TRBJ2-7,TRBD2,CASSLLTTSGGPYEQYF,TGTGCCAGCAGCCTTCTGACGACTAGCGGGGGGCCCTACGAGCAGTACTTC
TRBV30,many,TRBJ1-1,-,CAWKAGRKTEAFF,TGTGCCTGGAAGGCAGGTAGAAAGACTGAAGCTTTCTTT
TRBV11-2,-,TRBJ1-6,-,CASSFGGVGNNSPLHF,TGTGCCAGCAGCTTCGGAGGAGTCGGCAATAATTCACCCCTCCACTTT
TRBV12-3/TRBV12-4,-,TRBJ1-1,-,CASSLLWGEAFF,TGTGCCAGCAGTTTATTGTGGGGAGAAGCTTTCTTT
TRBV7-9,few,TRBJ2-2,-,CASSFDKSTGELFF,TGTGCCAGCAGCTTCGACAAATCCACCGGGGAGCTGTTTTTT
TRBV19,many,TRBJ2-3,TRBD2,CASSIGWTTSGGADTQYF,TGTGCCAGTAGTATAGGGTGGACGACTAGCGGGGGAGCAGATACGCAGTATTTT
TRBV6-5,-,TRBJ2-3,TRBD2,CASSGTSGGADTQYF,TGTGCCAGCAGCGGGACTAGCGGGGGGGCGGATACGCAGTATTTT
TRBV19,many,TRBJ2-5,-,CASRGRQRETQYF,TGTGCCAGCAGGGGCCGGCAGCGAGAGACCCAGTACTTC
TRBV6-6,-,TRBJ2-7,-,CASSITAQRGFFF,TGTGCCAGCAGCATTACGGCGCAGAGGGGCTTTTTCTTC
TRBV12-3/TRBV12-4,-,TRBJ2-4,TRBD1,CASREDRENIQYF,TGTGCCAGCAGGGAAGACAGGGAGAACATTCAGTACTTC
TRBV7-2,few,TRBJ1-4,-,CASSRRTPVSIPWGDEKLFF,TGTGCCAGCAGCCGACGTACTCCCGTCAGTATTCCCTGGGGTGATGAAAAACTGTTTTTT
TRBV7-2,-,TRBJ2-3,-,CASSPKRADTQYF,TGTGCCAGCAGCCCAAAAAGGGCAGATACGCAGTATTTT
TRBV6-2/TRBV6-3,-,TRBJ2-7,TRBD2,CASSSPAGGSYEQYF,TGTGCCAGCAGTTCCCCAGCGGGGGGAAGCTACGAGCAGTACTTC
TRBV11-2,-,TRBJ1-5,TRBD1,CASSPGQNQPQHF,TGTGCCAGCAGCCCGGGACAGAATCAGCCCCAGCATTTT
TRBV20-1,-,TRBJ2-7,-,CSAQVPGYEQYF,TGCAGTGCTCAAGTGCCAGGGTACGAGCAGTACTTC
TRBV12-3/TRBV12-4,-,TRBJ2-3,-,CASSFPVRGSTDTQYF,TGTGCCAGCAGTTTCCCGGTGCGGGGTAGCACAGATACGCAGTATTTT
TRBV12-3/TRBV12-4,-,TRBJ1-2,-,CASSPGDSGPYGYTF,TGTGCCAGCAGTCCCGGGGACTCCGGACCCTATGGCTACACCTTC
TRBV4-2,-,TRBJ2-5,TRBD2,CASSQASGGQETQYF,TGTGCCAGCAGCCAGGCTAGCGGGGGGCAAGAGACCCAGTACTTC
TRBV4-3,-,TRBJ1-6,-,CASSQGPGGNSPLHF,TGCGCCAGCAGCCAAGGCCCCGGGGGTAATTCACCCCTCCACTTT
TRBV7-2,-,TRBJ1-4,-,CASSPTGSEKLFF,TGTGCCAGCAGCCCCACAGGGTCTGAAAAACTGTTTTTT
TRBV6-1,-,TRBJ1-3,-,CASSGGGSGNTIYF,TGTGCCAGCAGTGGAGGCGGCTCTGGAAACACCATATATTTT
TRBV12-3/TRBV12-4,many,TRBJ1-6,-,CASSLRGGAFNSPLHF,TGTGCCAGCAGTTTAAGGGGGGGCGCGTTCAATTCACCCCTCCACTTT
TRBV20-1,many,TRBJ2-3,-,CSARGGADTQYF,TGCAGTGCTAGAGGGGGGGCGGATACGCAGTATTTT
TRBV6-6,many,TRBJ1-5,-,CASQFAGGNQPQHF,TGTGCCAGCCAATTTGCGGGGGGCAATCAGCCCCAGCATTTT
TRBV27,-,TRBJ2-4,-,CASSSGPARDIQYF,TGTGCCAGCAGTTCGGGACCCGCTCGGGACATTCAGTACTTC